This T cell receptor (beta chain) was sequenced during a study of CD8+ T cells in alopecia areata (dated by TCRdb to the late 2010s). For the wider study: The treated patients, all with moderate-to-severe alopecia areata, were enrolled in an open-label pilot trial of oral tofacitinib given at 5 to 10 mg twice daily. TCRbeta CDR3 regions were amplified by immunoSEQ multiplex PCR using 35 Vbeta forward and 13 Jbeta reverse primers. Scalp clonality was compared among normal scalp (n=4), patchy alopecia areata scalp (n=8), and alopecia totalis/universalis scalp (n=8). In treated patients, disease severity was measured using the SALT score, which gives the percentage of scalp surface area affected. RNA was extracted with the PAXgene miRNA kit for fixed scalp, the miRNeasy kit for PBMCs, and the RNeasy kit for mouse skin. To study T cell clonal expansion in alopecia areata, the researchers applied high-throughput TCRbeta sequencing to both the C3H/HeJ mouse model and human patients. Tofacitinib was given for 6 to 18 months, followed by 6 months of follow-up off drug to assess delayed response and recurrence. Tofacitinib-treated patients had biopsies at baseline and at 4 and 24 weeks of treatment, with a later scalp biopsy in several patients. Human TCRbeta sequencing covered scalp tissue and sorted CD4+ and CD8+ peripheral blood T cells from patchy and totalis/universalis alopecia areata patients and healthy controls.

Trimming removed 1 base from V and 3 bases from J, leaving 7 bases between the germline ends. From the germline V gene, CDR1 is SGHDT and CDR2 is YYEEEE. Measured from the cysteine to the phenylalanine, the CDR3 is 13 residues long. Solely the CDR3 DNA is kept, with 39 bases framed from the first base. The sample's time point label, decoded: about four weeks on oral tofacitinib. Explained via the paper, the treatment or condition label denotes: oral pan-JAK inhibitor, 5-10 mg twice daily. Lesional scalp punch biopsies and peripheral blood were collected from alopecia areata patients. PBMCs were isolated by density centrifugation and stained for CD3, CD4 and CD8, and CD4+ and CD8+ T cells were sorted on a FACSAria. Library creation used the immunoSEQ multiplex PCR assay. To provide template for TCR sequencing, every sample had RNA extracted and reverse transcribed into cDNA. First-strand cDNA was synthesized with SuperScript III using a 2:1 mix of oligo-dT and random hexamers. A synthetic immune receptor repertoire was used to measure amplification bias, and any remaining bias was corrected computationally. The source study handled its data this way. Raw reads were preprocessed to remove errors, and CDR3 was defined according to IMGT conventions as the region from the conserved cysteine to phenylalanine. Clonality was computed as 1 minus the Shannon entropy, with the entropy normalized by log2 of the number of productive unique TCRs. CD4 or CD8 identity of scalp clones was inferred by cross-referencing scalp TCRbeta sequences with sorted blood CD4 and CD8 repertoires. The table was pulled from immuneACCESS by TCRdb, which kept in-frame rearrangements only. Such tables lose some clones; where checked, under half of the loss comes from unresolved V genes, and the rest has no known cause. Clone size and the V and J calls come from that table; the DNA yielded D and trimming. The sample table records some 99,000 clones; approximately 66% of these occur just once. The ten largest clonotypes hold 15% to 18% of the sample.

Comments on this clone: Its binding antigen is unknown. The record has no base qualities; no much larger clone is one base away.

Overall study results and their limits: Lesional scalp, especially in alopecia totalis/universalis, showed higher clonality and more expanded CD8+ clones than normal scalp, suggesting antigenic drive. Scalp TCR repertoire analysis is complicated because resident alphabeta T cells in normal human skin are also sequenced, whereas mouse skin is dominated by gammadelta T cells. Many expanded lesional clones were found to persist in scalp and blood during tofacitinib treatment, and relapse after treatment cessation may be partly explained by this persistence. Tofacitinib significantly lowered scalp clonality and the number of expanded CD8+ clones among the top 100 scalp clones. Shared TCR sequences between patients were less evident than in mice, which may be partly attributable to HLA diversity in the patient population. Because the treated cohort was small and included a single nonresponder, larger studies are needed to assess links between baseline CD8+ expansion and response.

Source: CD8+ T cells sorted from blood, taken at week 4, from a patient treated with tofacitinib. The sequence was obtained from a human donor with alopecia areata. The chain is assembled from TRBV5-6 and TRBJ1-1; no D gene is confidently identified. The CDR3 sequence is CASSLLPDTEAFF. The sequenced DNA: TGTGCCAGCAGCTTGCTGCCCGACACTGAAGCTTTCTTT.